Below are 21 T cell receptor beta chains sequenced from a single sample in a study of blood T cell repertoires in COVID-19 (TCRdb year 2020). Preparation of the library involved the immunoSEQ multiplex PCR assay. TCRdb's version of the immuneACCESS table is confined to in-frame rearrangements and falls short of the full clone set. An unresolved V gene accounts for under half of the shortfall where checked; the remainder is of unknown origin. The sample data list about 220,000 clones, and under 90% of these were observed just once. The ten largest clonotypes hold 3% to 4% of the sample. The sample consisted of PBMCs or T cells enriched from blood (not recorded which). The receptor source for this set is a woman aged 40 to 50 who had been exposed to COVID-19.

The gene calls are TRBV15 and TRBJ2-7; 7 bases agree with TRBD1. The germline V gene has CDR1 LNHNV and CDR2 YYDKDF (reference sequence). V shed 0 bases, J shed 2 bases, and the junction held 4 bases outside the gene matches. The CDR3 is 15 amino acids. In DNA form, the CDR3 reads TGTGCCACCAGCAGAGAACGACAGGGCCCCTACGAGCAGTACTTC. Translating gives CATSRERQGPYEQYF.

This chain uses TRBV20-1 with TRBJ2-7; a possible D gene is TRBD1 (5 bases). There are 11 residues in the CDR3. Germline loops: CDR1 DFQATT, CDR2 SNEGSKA (reference sequence). With 3 bases removed from V and 2 bases from J, the gap between germline ends came to 5 bases. The CDR3, as DNA: TGCAGTGCTAGGGGGCCCTACGAGCAGTACTTC. Amino acids: CSARGPYEQYF.

J is TRBJ1-4 and V is TRBV13, with D hard to call. This CDR3 is built from 17 residues. Germline assignment: CDR1 PRHDT and CDR2 FYEKMQ (reference sequence). Trimming pared 5 bases from V and 4 bases from J, leaving 20 bases between. CDR3 loop: CASSPSPEQTLNEKLFF. CDR3 nucleotides: TGTGCCAGCAGCCCCTCCCCTGAGCAGACTCTTAATGAAAAACTGTTTTTT.

This clone was recorded at least ten times. The gene calls are TRBV4-2 and TRBJ1-4; 7 bases fit TRBD1. With 4 bases clipped from V and 4 bases from J, the junction kept 6 bases outside the gene matches. Germline V gives CDR1 LGHNA, CDR2 YNFKEQ. The CDR3 totals 15 residues. The CDR3 sequence: CASSPGDRGNEKLFF. The CDR3 DNA reads as TGTGCCAGCAGCCCCGGGGACAGAGGTAATGAAAAACTGTTTTTT.

The chain carries TRBV12-5 and TRBJ1-5; D unresolved. The V and J ends lost 3 bases and 0 bases respectively, with 15 bases between them. CDR3 size: 17 residues. The V gene's germline CDR1 is LGHNT and CDR2 FRNRAP. DNA for the CDR3: TGTGCTAGTGGTTTCATCGAGTGGAGGGATAGCAATCAGCCCCAGCATTTT. This codes for CASGFIEWRDSNQPQHF. Variable domain in full (rest from reference TRBV12-5 and TRBJ1-5): DARVTQTPRHKVTEMGQEVTMRCQPILGHNTVFWYRQTMMQGLELLAYFRNRAPLDDSGMPKDRFSAEMPDATLATLKIQPSEPRDSAVYFCASGFIEWRDSNQPQHFGDGTRLSIL.

This chain links TRBV6-5 with TRBJ1-1; D is perhaps TRBD1 (6 bases). This CDR3 has 15 amino acids. Germline-derived CDR1 and CDR2 are MNHEY and SVGAGI. V gave up 7 bases and J gave up 2 bases, with 17 bases separating them. CDR3 coding DNA: TGTGCCAGCACCGGAAGGGGACACACAAACACTGAAGCTTTCTTT. Residues: CASTGRGHTNTEAFF.

CDR3 sequence reads: CAISPASGGSRAYEQYF. CDR3 coding DNA: TGTGCCATCAGCCCCGCCAGCGGGGGGTCGCGGGCCTACGAGCAGTACTTC. The chain combines TRBV10-3 with TRBJ2-7; the match to TRBD2 covers 9 bases. Losses at the gene ends were 6 bases for V and 2 bases for J; bases not matched to a gene: 14. This CDR3 has 17 amino acids. CDR1 ENHRY and CDR2 SYGVKD come from the germline V gene.

The rearrangement joins TRBV6-5 to TRBJ1-2, with TRBD1 as a possible D gene (5 bases). The germline CDR1 and CDR2 sequences are MNHEY and SVGAGI. V lost 5 bases to trimming and J lost 8 bases, with 21 bases between them. The CDR3 covers 15 residues. CDR3 nucleotides: TGTGCCAGCAGTCCCCGGGGGATTGACCAGCGGGGCTACACCTTC. It is translated as CASSPRGIDQRGYTF.

This chain connects TRBV7-8 to TRBJ2-1; 12 nucleotides match TRBD2. Germline V gene lookup returns CDR1 SGHVS and CDR2 FQNEAQ. J was trimmed by 7 bases and V by 5 bases; bases with no gene match: 6. The CDR3 sequence is 15 residues long. The DNA of the CDR3 is TGTGCCAGCAGCCCCCTAGGACTAGCGGGGAATGAGCAGTTCTTC. Protein: CASSPLGLAGNEQFF.

The chain employs TRBV2 and TRBJ1-5; D perhaps matches TRBD1 (5 bases). V shed 6 bases and J shed 11 bases, with 11 bases lying between them. The germline CDR1 and CDR2 sequences are SNHLY and FYNNEI. There are 11 residues in the CDR3. For the CDR3, the DNA is TGTGCCAGCAGCTTGACAGAGACCCAGCATTTT. Its translation: CASSLTETQHF.

The chain employs TRBV5-1 and TRBJ1-2, with TRBD1 identical over 10 bases. Trimming removed 2 bases from V and 8 bases from J; junction bases left unmatched: 3. The CDR3 runs to 13 residues. CDR1 is SGHRS and CDR2 is YFSETQ in the germline V gene. The CDR3 region is CASSFGQGGGYTF. DNA of the CDR3: TGCGCCAGCAGCTTCGGACAGGGGGGCGGCTACACCTTC.

This sequence joins TRBV5-1 and TRBJ1-6; 7 bases agree with TRBD1. J was trimmed by 4 bases and V by 4 bases; bases with no gene match: 5. Looked up from germline, CDR1 is SGHRS and CDR2 is YFSETQ. This CDR3 contains 15 residues. The DNA for the CDR3 is TGCGCCAGCAGCGCCGGGACAGTATATAATTCACCCCTCCACTTT. It encodes CASSAGTVYNSPLHF.

The chain has TRBV25-1 and TRBJ2-7, with 11 positions matching TRBD2. The CDR3 contains 15 residues. J gave up 4 bases and V 6 bases, and 8 bases lay outside the gene matches. Looked up from germline, CDR1 is MGHDK and CDR2 is SYGVNS. In DNA, the CDR3 is TGTGCCAGCAGGGATACTAGCGGGGGAAGATACGAGCAGTACTTC. Translated, it gives CASRDTSGGRYEQYF.

The CDR3 protein is CASSTAGTGGTGELFF. The CDR3 bases are TGCGCCAGCAGCACAGCGGGGACAGGGGGTACCGGGGAGCTGTTTTTT. This rearrangement joins TRBV5-1 to TRBJ2-2, with 11 nucleotides matching TRBD1. The CDR3 is 16 residues long. CDR1 is SGHRS and CDR2 is YFSETQ in the germline V gene. The J segment lost 5 bases and the V segment lost 4 bases, leaving 7 bases of the junction unmatched.

The chain recombines TRBV28 with TRBJ2-7, with D perhaps TRBD2 (5 bases). The germline V gene encodes CDR1 MDHEN and CDR2 SYDVKM. Trimming took off 6 bases at V and 2 bases at J, with 11 bases between the two ends. The CDR3 has 13 amino acids. The DNA of the CDR3 is TGTGCCAGCAGCCTGGGGAGACCCTACGAGCAGTACTTC. Residues: CASSLGRPYEQYF.

This clone was detected many times. The V call is TRBV25-1, the J call TRBJ1-1; TRBD1 matches 7 bases. The CDR3 is 14 residues long. Germline trimming cut 3 bases from V and 6 bases from J; bases unmatched to any gene: 7. Germline V CDR1 and CDR2: MGHDK, SYGVNS. The DNA of the CDR3 is TGTGCCAGCAGTGACCTCCGGGACAGCCCTGAAGCTTTCTTT. It codes for CASSDLRDSPEAFF.

The chain links TRBV9 to TRBJ1-3, with 7 bases matching TRBD1. V dropped 0 bases and J dropped 6; count of bases not matched to a gene: 3. This CDR3 is 14 amino acids long. Germline assignment: CDR1 SGDLS and CDR2 YYNGEE. Written as DNA, the CDR3 is TGTGCCAGCAGCGTAGGACAGGGAATAAACACCATATATTTT. Protein: CASSVGQGINTIYF.

The chain joins TRBV18 to TRBJ1-5; D uncertain. The germline CDR1 and CDR2 sequences are KGHSH and LQKENI. V lost 0 bases to trimming and J lost 7 bases, with 7 bases between them. The CDR3 runs 13 residues. CDR3 amino acids: CASSPPERQPQHF. CDR3 nucleotides: TGTGCCAGCTCACCACCGGAGCGGCAGCCCCAGCATTTT.

V is TRBV7-3 and J is TRBJ2-1, with 7 bases aligning to TRBD1. CDR3 length: 14 amino acids. The J segment lost 8 bases and the V segment lost 1 base, leaving 5 bases of the junction unmatched. Germline CDR1 reads SGHTA; CDR2 reads FQGTGA. Here the CDR3 reads CASSLSYQGDEQFF. The CDR3 DNA reads as TGTGCCAGCAGCTTAAGTTACCAGGGGGATGAGCAGTTCTTC.

In nucleotides, the CDR3 is TGTGCCAGCAGCCCCCACAATGACAGGGCCTATGGCTACACCTTC. Translating it yields CASSPHNDRAYGYTF. V is TRBV7-3 and J is TRBJ1-2, with TRBD1 identical over 7 bases. CDR3 length equals 15 residues. Germline loops: CDR1 SGHTA, CDR2 FQGTGA. The V gene end was trimmed by 5 bases and the J gene end by 4 bases; junction bases not matched to a gene: 10.

V and J are TRBV6-4 and TRBJ1-3; maybe TRBD1 (5 bases). CDR1 is MRHNA, CDR2 SNTAGT, per germline. The CDR3 runs 16 residues. V lost 6 bases and J lost 0, with 15 bases in between. DNA of the CDR3: TGTGCCAGCAGCCCCGGTACAGGCCCCTCTGGAAACACCATATATTTT. As protein: CASSPGTGPSGNTIYF.